The sequence of this T cell receptor beta chain was determined in a study of shared clonotypes between healthy human individuals. Findings and limits, study-wide: Sharing across a handful of donors was seen in around 5% of naive CD4 clonotypes. Across subsets, estimated richness was generally greater for naive than for memory populations.

All donors qualified as healthy HIV-negative adults and had experienced no recent acute infections or vaccinations. Data came from immunoSEQ multiplex PCR; TCRdb stores just in-frame clones and leaves some out. The sample yields roughly 2 million clones, roughly 94% seen once. In regard to this clone: Its antigen is unknown.

V dropped 6 bases and J dropped 6 bases, with 17 bases sitting between them. CDR3 size: 14 residues. In germline, CDR1 is SGHAT, CDR2 FQNNGV. Sequenced sample: naive CD4+ T cells sorted from blood. Subset noted: CD45RA+ positively selected. V and J are TRBV11-2 and TRBJ1-2, with D hard to call. The TCR comes from a man aged 18 to 30 in good health. This CDR3 is CASSPSGIYDGYTF. CDR3 coding DNA: TGTGCCAGCAGTCCCTCCGGGATTTACGATGGCTACACCTTC.